Below, 29 T cell receptor beta chains from the same sample are listed, as sequenced in a study of T-cell memory formation after mild COVID-19. TCRdb re-analysed the 5' RACE reads in MiXCR, keeping a single row per CDR3 protein. The sample has approximately 560,000 distinct CDR3 sequences; approximately 15% are singletons. Sequencing was done on a sample of PBMCs or a T cell subset sorted from them (not recorded which). All receptors come from an adult woman who had mild COVID-19 (a few samples of this study predate the infection). Cell type and time point are not known.

The chain employs TRBV7-3 and TRBJ1-2; no firm D call. Germline CDR1 SGHTA, CDR2 FQGTGA. The V end was cut by 1 base, the J end by 8 bases, with 14 bases between. The CDR3 contains 14 residues. The CDR3 DNA sequence: TGTGCCAGCAGCTTAATGGACTTAGGTGGGGGCTACACCTTC. Protein sequence: CASSLMDLGGGYTF.

V gene TRBV18 combines with J gene TRBJ1-2; 7 bases fit TRBD1. From germline, CDR1 is KGHSH and CDR2 LQKENI. The V segment lost 6 bases and the J segment 4 bases; nucleotides outside the gene matches: 14. CDR3 length: 16 residues. CDR3 sequence (DNA): TGTGCCAGCTCCCAAGGGGGCCCTTCCACCCTCTATGGCTACACCTTC. Protein product: CASSQGGPSTLYGYTF.

The chain employs TRBV20-1 and TRBJ2-7; TRBD2 matches at 7 bases. V lost 0 bases and J lost 2; bases outside the gene matches: 7. CDR3 length equals 15 residues. Germline CDR1 DFQATT, CDR2 SNEGSKA (reference sequence). In nucleotides, the CDR3 is TGCAGTGCTAGAGATATGCGGGGACTAACCTACGAGCAGTACTTC. This codes for CSARDMRGLTYEQYF.

In this sample, this clonotype turned up many times. This chain links TRBV7-2 with TRBJ2-3; D remains unclear. V lost 5 bases, J lost 0 bases, and 9 bases lay in between. The CDR3 loop spans 14 amino acids. The germline V gene encodes CDR1 SGHTA and CDR2 FQGNSA. The CDR3 DNA follows: TGTGCCAGCAGCCGTCCCGGGAGCACAGATACGCAGTATTTT. Residues: CASSRPGSTDTQYF.

A few counts support this clonotype. V is TRBV20-1 and J is TRBJ2-3; D unclear. V lost 1 base and J 0 bases, leaving 11 bases between the germline ends. Germline loops: CDR1 DFQATT, CDR2 SNEGSKA (reference sequence). CDR3 length: 15 amino acids. This CDR3 is CSARAPQSSTDTQYF. The CDR3 DNA reads as TGCAGTGCTAGAGCCCCCCAATCTAGCACAGATACGCAGTATTTT.

This clonotype was detected once. The J gene is TRBJ1-4, the V gene TRBV7-9; D is ambiguous. The CDR3 is 16 residues long. Germline V lookup: CDR1 SEHNR, CDR2 FQNEAQ (reference sequence). Trimming removed 4 bases at V and 3 bases at J, with 15 bases between. The CDR3 sequence: CASSSRAGWANEKLFF. CDR3 nucleotides: TGTGCCAGCAGCTCCCGTGCGGGTTGGGCTAATGAAAAACTGTTTTTT.

This clonotype was seen more than once but under ten times. This chain's CDR3 is CASSPSRGGELFF. The CDR3 DNA is TGTGCCAGCAGCCCGTCCAGGGGCGGGGAGCTGTTTTTT. This chain connects TRBV7-6 to TRBJ2-2; TRBD1 might be the D (6 bases). Germline values: CDR1 SGHVS, CDR2 FNYEAQ. V was cut by 5 bases and J by 7 bases, with 11 bases left in between. The CDR3 has 13 residues.

This clonotype was seen a handful of times. The V and J genes are TRBV5-1 and TRBJ2-1; D is uncertain. Deletions cut 0 bases from V and 0 bases from J, with 13 bases between. This CDR3 spans 17 amino acids. Germline CDR1 SGHRS, CDR2 YFSETQ. The CDR3 loop reads CASSLAFSTSSYNEQFF. DNA of the CDR3: TGCGCCAGCAGCTTGGCTTTTAGCACCAGCTCCTACAATGAGCAGTTCTTC.

This rearrangement joins TRBV2 to TRBJ1-2; 7 nucleotides line up with TRBD1. Germline V gene data show CDR1 as SNHLY and CDR2 as FYNNEI. There are 14 residues in the CDR3. J lost 7 bases, V lost 3 bases, and 8 bases had no gene match. The CDR3 bases are TGTGCCAGCAGTGACTTTGAGGGGGCGCGTGGCTACACCTTC. Protein product: CASSDFEGARGYTF.

The rearrangement joins TRBV12-3 or TRBV12-4 to TRBJ2-3; D call uncertain. V lost 5 bases to trimming and J lost 3 bases, with 15 bases between them. The CDR3 is 15 residues long. CDR3 residues: CASSTSKPLTDTQYF. Here the CDR3 DNA reads TGTGCCAGCAGTACCTCCAAACCCCTAACAGATACGCAGTATTTT.

This clonotype was detected many times. The rearrangement joins TRBV2 to TRBJ2-7, with D possibly TRBD1 on 6 matching bases. V shed 0 bases and J shed 6 bases, with 12 bases lying between them. This CDR3 is built from 14 residues. CDR1 is SNHLY, CDR2 FYNNEI, per germline. The CDR3 is CASSEALGRGEQYF. The CDR3 nucleotides read TGTGCCAGCAGTGAAGCGCTTGGCAGGGGCGAGCAGTACTTC.

There are a few counts of this clonotype. The rearrangement uses TRBV5-1 and TRBJ1-2; D not resolved. Germline V gives CDR1 SGHRS, CDR2 YFSETQ. This CDR3 spans 15 amino acids. Deletions cut 3 bases from V and 0 bases from J, with 12 bases between. CDR3 DNA: TGCGCCAGCAGCTATTTGGGAGGAACTAACTATGGCTACACCTTC. It yields the protein CASSYLGGTNYGYTF.

This clonotype was counted ten times or more. The chain carries TRBV29-1 and TRBJ2-3, with D perhaps TRBD2 (6 bases). CDR1 and CDR2 from the germline V gene are SQVTM and ANQGSEA. With 1 base removed from V and 5 bases from J, the gap between germline ends came to 13 bases. The length of the CDR3 is 14 residues. The DNA of the CDR3 is TGCAGCGTTGAAGGACTAGTCGGGAGAGATACGCAGTATTTT. Protein product: CSVEGLVGRDTQYF.

This chain uses TRBV5-5 with TRBJ2-1; no clear D. The length of the CDR3 is 17 residues. V was shortened by 1 base and J by 0 bases, with 14 bases between the two germline ends. Germline values: CDR1 SGHKS, CDR2 YYEKEE (reference sequence). CDR3 DNA sequence: TGTGCCAGCAGCTTGAAGCCTCTTTTGAGCTCCTACAATGAGCAGTTCTTC. Its protein is CASSLKPLLSSYNEQFF.

This clonotype showed up just a few times. The chain couples TRBV10-3 to TRBJ2-5, with 7 bases matching TRBD2. Trimming at V came to 3 bases and at J to 2 bases, leaving 6 bases not matched to a gene. This CDR3 region has 15 residues. CDR1 ENHRY and CDR2 SYGVKD come from the germline V gene. This chain's CDR3 is CAISDGGGFQETQYF. The CDR3 DNA sequence: TGTGCCATCAGTGATGGCGGGGGTTTTCAAGAGACCCAGTACTTC.

This clonotype has more than one count but fewer than ten. The chain joins TRBV29-1 to TRBJ1-2; 8 bases line up with TRBD1. The CDR3 contains 13 residues. Germline values: CDR1 SQVTM, CDR2 ANQGSEA. The V segment lost 6 bases and the J segment 3 bases; nucleotides outside the gene matches: 6. CDR3: CSVEQGEDYGYTF. The CDR3 coding sequence is TGCAGCGTAGAACAGGGGGAGGACTATGGCTACACCTTC.

This clonotype was found many times. The chain recombines TRBV3-1 with TRBJ2-1; D possibly matches TRBD1 or TRBD2 (5 bases each). This CDR3 comprises 16 residues. Germline CDR1 is LGHDT and CDR2 is YNNKEL (reference sequence). Trimming cost V 4 bases and J 7 bases, with 20 bases left between them. Written as DNA, the CDR3 is TGTGCCAGCAGCCCGTCGACTCGTTCGTGGGGGAATGAGCAGTTCTTC. Residues: CASSPSTRSWGNEQFF.

This clonotype was observed a few times. The chain has TRBV3-1 and TRBJ2-3; D possibly corresponds to TRBD2 (7 bases). Per the germline V gene, CDR1 is LGHDT and CDR2 is YNNKEL (reference sequence). This CDR3 has 21 residues. Trimming pared 1 base from V and 7 bases from J, leaving 33 bases between. Written as DNA, the CDR3 is TGTGCCAGCAGCCAAGTCGGCGGCTTAAAAGGGGGGGCCGCCGATCGACATACGCAGTATTTT. Amino acids: CASSQVGGLKGGAADRHTQYF.

Written as DNA, the CDR3 is TGTGCCAGCAGTTTTGAGGGCCCTGAAGCTTTCTTT. The encoded protein is CASSFEGPEAFF. The genes are TRBV12-3 or TRBV12-4 and TRBJ1-1; D unclear. This CDR3 contains 12 residues. The V gene lost 3 bases and the J gene lost 6 bases, with 8 bases spanning the gap.

This clonotype has a count of ten or more. The V call is TRBV5-1, the J call TRBJ2-7, with 11 positions matching TRBD2. CDR3 length: 16 residues. The germline CDR1 and CDR2 sequences are SGHRS and YFSETQ. Unmatched junction bases numbered 9, after V lost 4 bases and J lost 3 bases. Written as DNA, the CDR3 is TGCGCCAGCAGCGGCGGGACTAGCGGATTCTACTACGAGCAGTACTTC. Translated: CASSGGTSGFYYEQYF.

The rearrangement joins TRBV5-1 to TRBJ2-1; 7 nucleotides match TRBD2. Germline V gene data show CDR1 as SGHRS and CDR2 as YFSETQ. J lost 0 bases, V lost 9 bases, and 9 bases had no gene match. This CDR3 is built from 15 residues. The DNA for the CDR3 is TGCGCCACCCGTGGGGGGGGTAGCTCCTACAATGAGCAGTTCTTC. It translates to CATRGGGSSYNEQFF. The whole variable domain, remainder taken from reference TRBV5-1 and TRBJ2-1, is KAGVTQTPRYLIKTRGQQVTLSCSPISGHRSVSWYQQTPGQGLQFLFEYFSETQRNKGNFPGRFSGRQFSNSRSEMNVSTLELGDSALYLCATRGGGSSYNEQFFGPGTRLTVL.

Regarding this clonotype: Relative to the germline gene, one junction end is altered; a read error may explain this. The V gene is TRBV7-7, the J gene TRBJ1-1; D might be TRBD1 (5 bases). CDR1 is SSHAT, CDR2 FNYEAQ, per germline (reference sequence). CDR3 length equals 17 residues. The CDR3 is CASSSQLFGAVNTEAFF. In DNA, the CDR3 is TGTGCTAGCAGCTCGCAGTTATTTGGGGCGGTGAACACTGAAGCTTTCTTT. The whole variable domain, filled in from reference TRBV7-7 and TRBJ1-1, reads GAGVSQSPRYKVTKRGQDVTLRCDPISSHATLYWYQQALGQGPEFLTYFNYEAQPDKSGLPSDRFSAERPEGSISTLTIQRTEQRDSAMYRCASSSQLFGAVNTEAFFGQGTRLTVV.

V and J are TRBV2 and TRBJ2-2; 8 nucleotides agree with TRBD2. The CDR3 covers 19 residues. Germline V gene data show CDR1 as SNHLY and CDR2 as FYNNEI. V trimming: 5 bases; J trimming: 4 bases; junction bases outside the gene matches: 18. CDR3 region: CASSNPTVFSGSSTGELFF. The CDR3, as DNA: TGTGCCAGCAGTAACCCCACCGTCTTCAGCGGGAGTAGCACCGGGGAGCTGTTTTTT.

This clonotype appeared many times. The chain uses TRBV27 and TRBJ1-2; tentatively, D is TRBD1 (5 bases). The length of the CDR3 is 12 residues. The germline V and J ends were trimmed by 4 bases and 4 bases, with 7 bases remaining between them. Germline CDR1 reads MNHEY; CDR2 reads SMNVEV (reference sequence). The CDR3 loop reads CASSSGGYGYTF. CDR3 bases: TGTGCCAGCAGTTCCGGGGGCTATGGCTACACCTTC.

This clonotype was found a few times. The V gene is TRBV21-1, the J gene TRBJ2-1; TRBD2 reflects the table's D call only, with no check against the DNA. TRBV21-1 is marked as a pseudogene. This CDR3 has 18 amino acids. The CDR3 DNA follows: TGTGCCAGCAGTCCGAGGGGACTAGCGAGTAGCTCCTACAATGAGCAGTTCTTC. It translates to CASSPRGLASSSYNEQFF.

This clonotype was seen more than once but under ten times. V gene TRBV19 combines with J gene TRBJ1-1; D remains unclear. Germline V gene sequence: CDR1 LNHDA, CDR2 SQIVND (reference sequence). There are 12 residues in the CDR3. V lost 5 bases and J lost 4, with 8 bases in between. The CDR3 sequence: CASSPTATEAFF. The CDR3 region has the DNA TGTGCCAGTAGTCCCACCGCCACTGAAGCTTTCTTT.

V usage is TRBV6-5 and J usage is TRBJ2-7, with D unresolved. Trimming pared 7 bases from V and 3 bases from J, leaving 19 bases between. Germline assignment: CDR1 MNHEY and CDR2 SVGAGI. CDR3 size: 15 residues. CDR3 DNA sequence: TGTGCCAGCACCCTATCCCGCCGGAGAGGCTACGAGCAGTACTTC. It codes for CASTLSRRRGYEQYF.

This chain joins TRBV6-5 and TRBJ2-2; 9 bases agree with TRBD2. This CDR3 comprises 15 residues. CDR1 is MNHEY and CDR2 is SVGAGI in the germline V gene. With 7 bases clipped from V and 1 base from J, the junction kept 4 bases outside the gene matches. The chain's CDR3 is CASTSGGMNTGELFF. The CDR3 coding sequence is TGTGCCAGCACAAGCGGGGGGATGAACACCGGGGAGCTGTTTTTT.

This chain links TRBV7-9 with TRBJ2-7, with 10 bases identical to TRBD1. CDR1 and CDR2 from the germline V gene are SEHNR and FQNEAQ (reference sequence). The trim removed 5 bases at V and 4 bases at J, leaving 11 bases unmatched. The CDR3 is made up of 16 amino acids. CDR3 sequence reads: CASSLPGQGISYEQYF. CDR3 DNA: TGTGCCAGCAGCCTCCCGGGACAGGGGATCAGTTACGAGCAGTACTTC. The whole variable domain, remainder taken from reference TRBV7-9 and TRBJ2-7, is DTGVSQNPRHKITKRGQNVTFRCDPISEHNRLYWYRQTLGQGPEFLTYFQNEAQLEKSRLLSDRFSAERPKGSFSTLEIQRTEQGDSAMYLCASSLPGQGISYEQYFGPGTRLTVT.